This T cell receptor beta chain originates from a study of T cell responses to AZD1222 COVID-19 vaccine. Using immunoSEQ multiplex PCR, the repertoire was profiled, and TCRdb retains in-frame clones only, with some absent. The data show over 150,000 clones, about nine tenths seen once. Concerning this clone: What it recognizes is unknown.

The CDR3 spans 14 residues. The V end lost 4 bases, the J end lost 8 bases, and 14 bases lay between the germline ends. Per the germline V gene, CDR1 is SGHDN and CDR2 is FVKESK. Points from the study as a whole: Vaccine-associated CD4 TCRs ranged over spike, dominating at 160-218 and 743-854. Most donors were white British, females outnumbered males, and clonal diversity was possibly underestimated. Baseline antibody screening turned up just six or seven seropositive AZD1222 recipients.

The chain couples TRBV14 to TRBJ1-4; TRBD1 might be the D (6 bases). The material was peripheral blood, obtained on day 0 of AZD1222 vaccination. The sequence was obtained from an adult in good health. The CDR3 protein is CASSLQGRDEKLFF. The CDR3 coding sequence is TGTGCCAGCAGCCTACAGGGCCGAGACGAAAAACTGTTTTTT.